Below are 8 T cell receptor beta chains sequenced from a single sample in a study of tumor-infiltrating lymphocytes in primary liver carcinoma. The input was 500 ng total RNA; TCR beta cDNA was made from it with a constant-region primer. What produced the TCR beta libraries was three nested multiplex PCR rounds using slightly modified ARM-PCR. The two initial PCR rounds, roughly 9 cycles each, used TRBV1-TRBV30 forward and C-beta reverse primers. TCRdb reprocessed the multiplex PCR reads via MiXCR and lists one record per CDR3 protein. Of about 330,000 distinct CDR3 sequences listed, about 65% were seen once; the top ten hold under 8.5%. Both blood RNA, taken from unsorted whole blood, and germline DNA were extracted. The sample was peripheral blood. These receptors were taken from a man aged 35-49 years with primary liver carcinoma and hepatitis B virus infection.

This clonotype has more than one count but fewer than ten. The genes are TRBV7-3 and TRBJ2-2; D is undetermined. This CDR3 is 15 amino acids long. Germline values: CDR1 SGHTA, CDR2 FQGTGA. V lost 2 bases to trimming and J lost 6 bases, with 13 bases between them. The CDR3 DNA reads TGTGCCAGCAGCTTAGCTGATCCCCGAGCCGGGGAGCTGTTTTTT. Amino acid sequence: CASSLADPRAGELFF.

Concerning this clonotype itself: This may come from a read error, since a much larger clone is one base off. J is TRBJ1-1 and V is TRBV12-3 or TRBV12-4; 8 bases are shared with TRBD1. The CDR3 length is 14 residues. The CDR3 coding sequence is TGTGCCAGCAACCTGGGACAGGTCGACACTGAAGATTTCTTT. Amino acids: CASNLGQVDTEDFF.

A remark on this clonotype: Its ends do not fully match the called genes, so a read error is possible. The rearrangement links TRBV11-2 to TRBJ1-3; D remains ambiguous. Germline V gene lookup returns CDR1 SGHAT and CDR2 FQNNGV. This CDR3 contains 13 residues. The CDR3 coding sequence is TGTGTCAGCAGCCCACTCAATGGAAACAACATATATTTT. Its protein product is CVSSPLNGNNIYF.

As to this clonotype: A single base separates this from a much larger clone, so it may be a read error. The chain uses TRBV12-3 or TRBV12-4 and TRBJ2-7; 12 nucleotides agree with TRBD2. The CDR3 runs to 14 residues. V was pared by 2 bases and J by 11 bases, with 7 bases of the junction left unmatched. The CDR3, as DNA: TGTGCCAGCAGTTTACAACTAGCGGGAGGTGCTAAGTACTTC. It specifies CASSLQLAGGAKYF.

This clonotype was seen ten or more times. The chain couples TRBV6-6 to TRBJ2-3, with 9 bases matching TRBD1. Germline assignment: CDR1 MNHNY and CDR2 SVGAGI (reference sequence). Germline trimming cut 10 bases from V and 2 bases from J; bases unmatched to any gene: 13. The CDR3 has 16 amino acids. The CDR3, as DNA: TGTGCCATCCCGGGGAGGGGGACAGGGCTCACAGATACGCAGTATTTT. Translation: CAIPGRGTGLTDTQYF.

This sequence joins TRBV11-2 and TRBJ2-1; D ambiguous. The germline V gene encodes CDR1 SGHAT and CDR2 FQNNGV. CDR3 size: 15 residues. V was shortened by 10 bases and J by 1 base, with 17 bases between the two germline ends. Here the CDR3 DNA reads TGTGCCAACGGTGAAAATATCGGTTCCTACAATGAGCAGTTCTTC. Protein product: CANGENIGSYNEQFF.

There are many counts of this clonotype. The chain is built from TRBV11-2 and TRBJ2-7; D is possibly TRBD1 (5 bases). Trimming stripped 1 base from V and 3 bases from J, with 16 bases between. Germline loops: CDR1 SGHAT, CDR2 FQNNGV. The CDR3 runs to 16 residues. CDR3 coding DNA: TGTGCCAGCAGCTTAGGAACGGCAGGGCTAGGCTACGAGCAGTACTTC. Its translation is CASSLGTAGLGYEQYF.

Comment on this clonotype: One end of the junction does not line up with germline, which may come from a read error. The rearrangement uses TRBV5-4 and TRBJ2-1; TRBD2 might be the D (7 bases). In germline, CDR1 is SGHNT, CDR2 YYREEE (reference sequence). This CDR3 spans 16 amino acids. This chain's CDR3 is CANSLGAGVNGNEQSF. The CDR3 coding sequence is TGTGCCAACAGCTTGGGGGCGGGAGTAAACGGCAATGAGCAGTCCTTC. The variable domain in full, with the rest retrieved from reference TRBV5-4 and TRBJ2-1, is ETGVTQSPTHLIKTRGQQVTLRCSSQSGHNTVSWYQQALGQGPQFIFQYYREEENGRGNFPPRFSGLQFPNYSSELNVNALELDDSALYLCANSLGAGVNGNEQSFGPGTRLTVL.